This T cell receptor beta chain was sequenced for a study of blood T cells in healthy people across ages. Primed by a sample-barcoded 5' primer and a J-beta primer mix, a second PCR proceeded for 7 to 11 cycles. Each CDR3 protein gets one entry after TCRdb re-called the 5' RACE reads with MiXCR. Of 650,000 to 700,000 distinct CDR3 sequences listed, roughly 30% are singletons. The ends were cut back, 7 bases at V and 7 bases at J, with 14 bases in the middle. The CDR3 has 14 amino acids. Germline V gene lookup returns CDR1 SEHNR and CDR2 FQNEAQ (reference sequence). This sequence originates from a woman of 80 years or more in good health. The chain links TRBV7-9 to TRBJ1-6; D is perhaps TRBD1 (5 bases). The sequenced sample consisted of blood. Written as DNA, the CDR3 is TGTGCCAGCACCTACCGGGACGCAAATTCACCCCTCCACTTT. Translating gives CASTYRDANSPLHF.